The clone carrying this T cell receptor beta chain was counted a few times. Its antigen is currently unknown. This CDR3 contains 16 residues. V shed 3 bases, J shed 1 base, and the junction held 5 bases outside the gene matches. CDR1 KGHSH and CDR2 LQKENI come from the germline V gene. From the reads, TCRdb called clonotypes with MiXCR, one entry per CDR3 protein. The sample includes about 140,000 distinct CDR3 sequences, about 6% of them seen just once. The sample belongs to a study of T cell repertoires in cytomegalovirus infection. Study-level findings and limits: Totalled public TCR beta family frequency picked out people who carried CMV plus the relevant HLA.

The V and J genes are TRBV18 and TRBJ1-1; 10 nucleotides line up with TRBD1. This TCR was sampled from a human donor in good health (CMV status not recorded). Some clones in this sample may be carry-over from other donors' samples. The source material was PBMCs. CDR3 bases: TGTGCCAGCTCACCCTTGACAGGGGGCGAGAACACTGAAGCTTTCTTT. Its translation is CASSPLTGGENTEAFF.